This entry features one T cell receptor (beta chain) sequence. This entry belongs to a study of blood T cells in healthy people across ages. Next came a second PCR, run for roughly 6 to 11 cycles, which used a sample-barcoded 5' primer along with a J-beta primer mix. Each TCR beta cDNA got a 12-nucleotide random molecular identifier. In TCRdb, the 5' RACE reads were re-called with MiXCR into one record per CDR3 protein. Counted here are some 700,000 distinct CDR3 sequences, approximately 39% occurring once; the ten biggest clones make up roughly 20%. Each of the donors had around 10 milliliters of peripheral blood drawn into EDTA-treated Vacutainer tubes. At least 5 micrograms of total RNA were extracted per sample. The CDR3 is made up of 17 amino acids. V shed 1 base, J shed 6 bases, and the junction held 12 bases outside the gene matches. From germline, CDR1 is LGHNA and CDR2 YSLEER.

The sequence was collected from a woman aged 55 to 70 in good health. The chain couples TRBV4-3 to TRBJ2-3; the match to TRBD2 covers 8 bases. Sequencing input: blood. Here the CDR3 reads CASSQALRAGVGDTQYF. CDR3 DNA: TGCGCCAGCAGCCAAGCTCTCCGAGCGGGAGTCGGTGATACGCAGTATTTT.